One and the same sample provided the 14 T cell receptor beta chains below, sequenced in a study of control samples from healthy donors and cancer patients. TCRdb's copy holds only in-frame clones and misses some; the assay was immunoSEQ multiplex PCR. Of over 150,000 clones detected, around 96% appear once; the ten largest clones hold 5.5% to 6%. Sequenced sample: blood. The receptors here all came from a man aged 40-49 years in good health.

This chain connects TRBV19 to TRBJ1-5; D perhaps matches TRBD1 (6 bases). The germline V and J ends were trimmed by 1 base and 4 bases, with 11 bases remaining between them. CDR1 and CDR2 from the germline V gene are LNHDA and SQIVND (reference sequence). The CDR3 covers 15 residues. The CDR3 spells CASSIGIQGNQPQHF. In DNA, the CDR3 is TGTGCCAGTAGTATAGGAATACAGGGAAATCAGCCCCAGCATTTT. Full variable domain (missing parts from reference TRBV19 and TRBJ1-5): DGGITQSPKYLFRKEGQNVTLSCEQNLNHDAMYWYRQDPGQGLRLIYYSQIVNDFQKGDIAEGYSVSREKKESFPLTVTSAQKNPTAFYLCASSIGIQGNQPQHFGDGTRLSIL.

The V gene is TRBV7-2, the J gene TRBJ1-5; a weak D match, TRBD1 (5 bases). Germline CDR1 and CDR2: SGHTA and FQGNSA. This CDR3 contains 13 residues. Trimming removed 5 bases at V and 6 bases at J, with 11 bases between. CDR3 sequence: CASSPDSRQPQHF. The CDR3 region has the DNA TGTGCCAGCAGCCCCGACAGTCGTCAGCCCCAGCATTTT. Full variable domain (rest looked up from reference TRBV7-2 and TRBJ1-5): GAGVSQSPSNKVTEKGKDVELRCDPISGHTALYWYRQSLGQGLEFLIYFQGNSAPDKSGLPSDRFSAERTGGSVSTLTIQRTQQEDSAVYLCASSPDSRQPQHFGDGTRLSIL.

This chain joins TRBV3-1 (or the pseudogene TRBV3-2) and TRBJ2-1, with 13 positions matching TRBD2. The trim removed 10 bases at V and 4 bases at J, leaving 4 bases unmatched. The CDR3 consists of 14 residues. Germline CDR1 is LGHDT and CDR2 is YNNKEL (reference sequence). The CDR3 is CATRTSGGYNEQFF. The CDR3 nucleotides are TGTGCCACGCGGACTAGCGGGGGTTACAATGAGCAGTTCTTC.

The V and J genes are TRBV28 and TRBJ2-3; D is perhaps TRBD1 or TRBD2 (5 bases each). The CDR3 consists of 16 residues. V lost 6 bases and J lost 3, with 19 bases in between. Germline CDR1 and CDR2: MDHEN and SYDVKM. DNA of the CDR3: TGTGCCAGCAGGGACCTTCCGAGGGACCTTACAGATACGCAGTATTTT. This gives the protein CASRDLPRDLTDTQYF.

The rearrangement joins TRBV12-3 or TRBV12-4 to TRBJ1-1, with 9 bases lining up with TRBD1. The V and J ends lost 5 bases and 5 bases, in that order; junction bases with no gene match: 3. This CDR3 spans 13 amino acids. CDR3 sequence reads: CASSPQGATEAFF. The CDR3 coding sequence is TGTGCCAGCAGTCCACAGGGGGCTACTGAAGCTTTCTTT.

The CDR3 region has the DNA TGTGCCAGCAGCACCTTTACAGATACGCAGTATTTT. Protein product: CASSTFTDTQYF. V and J are TRBV5-8 and TRBJ2-3; no clear D. The ends were cut back, 4 bases at V and 3 bases at J, with 6 bases in the middle. The CDR3 is made up of 12 amino acids. Germline V gene lookup returns CDR1 SGHTS and CDR2 YDEGEE.

The chain carries TRBV3-1 (or the pseudogene TRBV3-2) and TRBJ1-5; a weak D match, TRBD1 (5 bases). The germline CDR1 and CDR2 sequences are LGHDT and YNNKEL (reference sequence). Trimming stripped 4 bases from V and 6 bases from J, with 16 bases between. This CDR3 is built from 15 residues. CDR3 sequence (DNA): TGTGCCAGCAGCCTGGGGGTAAGGGGAGGTCAGCCCCAGCATTTT. Amino acid sequence: CASSLGVRGGQPQHF.

The gene calls are TRBV27 and TRBJ2-3, with TRBD2 identical over 8 bases. The CDR3 runs 16 residues. V was clipped by 7 bases and J by 5 bases; unmatched bases: 14. CDR1 and CDR2 (germline): MNHEY, SMNVEV (reference sequence). The CDR3 loop reads CASTKGSGGRVDTQYF. The CDR3 DNA follows: TGTGCCAGCACCAAGGGGAGCGGGGGACGGGTAGATACGCAGTATTTT.

This clone has a single count. This rearrangement joins TRBV5-1 to TRBJ2-1; 7 bases are a match to TRBD1. The germline V gene has CDR1 SGHRS and CDR2 YFSETQ. J was trimmed by 4 bases and V by 0 bases; bases with no gene match: 13. CDR3 length: 18 residues. CDR3 DNA sequence: TGCGCCAGCAGCTTGGGGTACGGGGACAGAGAAAAATACAATGAGCAGTTCTTC. Its translation: CASSLGYGDREKYNEQFF.

The chain carries TRBV25-1 and TRBJ1-1; D gene ambiguous. The CDR3 sequence is 13 residues long. Germline V gene sequence: CDR1 MGHDK, CDR2 SYGVNS. The ends were cut back, 8 bases at V and 0 bases at J, with 10 bases in the middle. The CDR3 protein is CASQEDLNTEAFF. CDR3 in DNA: TGTGCCAGCCAGGAGGACCTGAACACTGAAGCTTTCTTT.

V gene TRBV7-3 combines with J gene TRBJ1-2; D is unclear. This CDR3 has 15 amino acids. Trimming shortened V by 0 bases and J by 8 bases, and 16 bases separated the two germline ends. Per the germline V gene, CDR1 is SGHTA and CDR2 is FQGTGA. CDR3 bases: TGTGCCAGCAGCTTAACGATGGGCCCGAGCGACGGCTACACCTTC. Its protein product is CASSLTMGPSDGYTF.

The chain links TRBV7-9 to TRBJ1-2; D is perhaps TRBD1 (6 bases). Germline V gene sequence: CDR1 SEHNR, CDR2 FQNEAQ (reference sequence). CDR3 length: 12 residues. V was pared by 1 base and J by 6 bases, with 6 bases between. The CDR3 spells CASSLDRDGYTF. As DNA, the CDR3 is TGTGCCAGCAGCTTAGACAGGGATGGCTACACCTTC.

The chain employs TRBV7-2 and TRBJ1-2; D unclear. Trimming removed 5 bases at V and 0 bases at J, with 13 bases between. The CDR3 is 15 residues long. Germline assignment: CDR1 SGHTA and CDR2 FQGNSA. CDR3 DNA sequence: TGTGCCAGCAGCCCCGCCGCCCTATCTAACTATGGCTACACCTTC. It specifies CASSPAALSNYGYTF.

V is TRBV2 and J is TRBJ1-3; D gene uncertain. The V gene lost 6 bases and the J gene lost 0 bases, with 15 bases spanning the gap. This CDR3 has 16 amino acids. Germline CDR1 and CDR2: SNHLY and FYNNEI. The CDR3 bases are TGTGCCAGCAGCCCTCCCGGGTCCCCCTCTGGAAACACCATATATTTT. Amino acids: CASSPPGSPSGNTIYF.